The 2 T cell receptor beta chains below come from one sample, sequenced in a study of blood T cell repertoires in COVID-19. Profiled with immunoSEQ multiplex PCR; TCRdb holds only in-frame clones, not every one. The data contain approximately 500,000 clones, 89% of them singletons. The sample comprised peripheral blood. These receptors were collected from a man in his late teens or twenties with COVID-19, enrolled during active disease.

Points on this clone: The junction shows a germline mismatch at one end, possibly a read error. The chain carries TRBV14 and TRBJ2-1; 8 nucleotides match TRBD2. Germline V gene sequence: CDR1 SGHDN, CDR2 FVKESK. The CDR3 extends over 15 amino acids. This CDR3 reads CATSEGTRSYNEQFF. DNA for the CDR3: TGTGCCACCAGCGAGGGGACTAGGTCCTACAATGAGCAGTTCTTC.

The J gene is TRBJ1-2, the V gene TRBV11-2, with D unclear. Between the trimmed V and J ends, which lost 5 bases and 5 bases, there was a span of 21 bases. The V gene's germline CDR1 is SGHAT and CDR2 FQNNGV. There are 16 residues in the CDR3. Here the CDR3 reads CASSPGASKLGYGYTF. The DNA for the CDR3 is TGTGCCAGCAGCCCTGGAGCTAGCAAATTGGGGTATGGCTACACCTTC. Drawing the rest from reference TRBV11-2 and TRBJ1-2, the complete variable domain is EAGVAQSPRYKIIEKRQSVAFWCNPISGHATLYWYQQILGQGPKLLIQFQNNGVVDDSQLPKDRFSAERLKGVDSTLKIQPAKLEDSAVYLCASSPGASKLGYGYTFGSGTRLTVV.